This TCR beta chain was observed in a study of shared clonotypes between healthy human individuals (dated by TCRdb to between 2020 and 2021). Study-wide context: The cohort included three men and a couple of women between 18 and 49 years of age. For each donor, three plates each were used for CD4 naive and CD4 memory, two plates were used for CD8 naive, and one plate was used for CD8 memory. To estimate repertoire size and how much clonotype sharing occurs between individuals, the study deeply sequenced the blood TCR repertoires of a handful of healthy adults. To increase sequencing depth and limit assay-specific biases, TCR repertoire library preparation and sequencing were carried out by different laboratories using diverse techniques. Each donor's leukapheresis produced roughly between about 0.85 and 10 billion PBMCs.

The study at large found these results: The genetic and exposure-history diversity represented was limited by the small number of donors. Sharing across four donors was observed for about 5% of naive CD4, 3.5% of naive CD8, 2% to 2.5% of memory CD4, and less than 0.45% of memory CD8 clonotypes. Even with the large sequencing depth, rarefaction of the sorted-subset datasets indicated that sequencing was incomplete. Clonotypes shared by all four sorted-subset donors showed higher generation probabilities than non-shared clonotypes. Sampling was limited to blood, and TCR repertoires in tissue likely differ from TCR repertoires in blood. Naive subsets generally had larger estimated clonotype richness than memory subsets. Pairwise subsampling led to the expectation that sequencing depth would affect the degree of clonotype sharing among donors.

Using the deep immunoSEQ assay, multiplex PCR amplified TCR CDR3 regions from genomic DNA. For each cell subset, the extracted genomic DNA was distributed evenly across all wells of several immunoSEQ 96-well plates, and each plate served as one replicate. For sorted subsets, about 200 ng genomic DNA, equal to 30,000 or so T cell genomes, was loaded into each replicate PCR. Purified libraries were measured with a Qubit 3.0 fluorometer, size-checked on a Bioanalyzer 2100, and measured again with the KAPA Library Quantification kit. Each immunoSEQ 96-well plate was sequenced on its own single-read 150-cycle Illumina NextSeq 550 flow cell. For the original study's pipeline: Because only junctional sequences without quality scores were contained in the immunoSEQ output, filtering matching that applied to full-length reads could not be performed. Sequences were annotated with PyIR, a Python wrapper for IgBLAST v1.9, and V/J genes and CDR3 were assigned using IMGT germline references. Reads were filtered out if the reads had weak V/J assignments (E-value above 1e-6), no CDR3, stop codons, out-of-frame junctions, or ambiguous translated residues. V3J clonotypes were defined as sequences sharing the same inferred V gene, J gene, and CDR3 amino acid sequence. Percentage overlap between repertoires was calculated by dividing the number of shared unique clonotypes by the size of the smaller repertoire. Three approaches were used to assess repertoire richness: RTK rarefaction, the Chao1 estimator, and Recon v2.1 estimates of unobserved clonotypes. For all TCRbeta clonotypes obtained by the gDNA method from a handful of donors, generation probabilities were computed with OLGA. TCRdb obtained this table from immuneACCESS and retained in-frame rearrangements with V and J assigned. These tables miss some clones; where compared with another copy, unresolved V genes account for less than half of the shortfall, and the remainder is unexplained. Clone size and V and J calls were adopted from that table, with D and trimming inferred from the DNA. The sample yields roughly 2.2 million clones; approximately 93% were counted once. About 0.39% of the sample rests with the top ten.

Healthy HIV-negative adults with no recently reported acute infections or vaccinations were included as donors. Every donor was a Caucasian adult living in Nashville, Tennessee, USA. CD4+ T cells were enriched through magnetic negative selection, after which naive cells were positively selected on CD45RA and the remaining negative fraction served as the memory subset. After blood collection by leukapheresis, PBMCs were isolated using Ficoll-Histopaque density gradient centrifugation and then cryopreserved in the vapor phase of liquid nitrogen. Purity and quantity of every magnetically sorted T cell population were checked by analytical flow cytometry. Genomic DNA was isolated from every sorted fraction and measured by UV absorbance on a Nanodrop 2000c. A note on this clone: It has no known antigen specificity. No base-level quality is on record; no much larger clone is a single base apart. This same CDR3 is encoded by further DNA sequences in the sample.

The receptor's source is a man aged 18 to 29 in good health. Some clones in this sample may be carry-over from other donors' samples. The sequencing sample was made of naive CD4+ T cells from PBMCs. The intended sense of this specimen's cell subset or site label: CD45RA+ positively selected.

Here is the DNA: TGTGCCAGCAGTTTAAGGGCCAGCTATGGCTACACCTTC. Its protein reads: CASSLRASYGYTF. The chain is made from TRBV28 and TRBJ1-2; confidence is insufficient to name the D gene. Spanning cysteine to phenylalanine, the CDR3 consists of 13 amino acids. Only CDR3 DNA is held: 39 bases, read in frame from base 1. From the germline V gene, CDR1 is MDHEN and CDR2 is SYDVKM. A distance of 8 bases separates the germline ends of V and J, which lose 2 bases and 4 bases respectively.